Listed below are T cell receptor beta chains from one sample, sequenced in a study of blood T cells in healthy people across ages. TCRdb passed the 5' RACE reads through MiXCR, listing each CDR3 protein once. The sample includes nearly 1 million distinct CDR3 sequences, 51% seen only once; the top ten take 20% to 25%. The specimen was blood. The receptors here all came from an older woman in good health. CDR3s include the opening cysteine and the closing phenylalanine or tryptophan. D genes are given only for firm matches. The listing skips clone size in some rows; elsewhere it reads once, few, many or a size class.

v_call,d_call,clone_size,j_call,cdr3_nt,cdr3_aa
TRBV20-1,.,.,TRBJ2-1,TGCAGTGCTAGTGGGAACAATGAGCAGTTCTTC,CSASGNNEQFF
TRBV4-1,.,few,TRBJ2-5,TGCGCCAGCAGCCAAGAACCCTCCCCCCTGTACTTC,CASSQEPSPLYF
TRBV6-2/TRBV6-3,TRBD1,.,TRBJ1-5,TGTGCCAGCAGTTGGAACGACAGGGTCGGAAATCAGCCCCAGCATTTT,CASSWNDRVGNQPQHF
TRBV27,TRBD2,.,TRBJ2-7,TGTGCCAGCAGGCGACTAGCAAGGTCGGGGCGGAATGAGCAGTACTTC,CASRRLARSGRNEQYF
TRBV29-1,.,.,TRBJ2-7,TGCAGCGGTGGGTCCTACTACGAGCAGTACTTC,CSGGSYYEQYF
TRBV4-1,TRBD2,many,TRBJ2-5,TGCGCCAGCAGCCCCCTCTGGGTAGCGGGACAAGAGACCCAGTACTTC,CASSPLWVAGQETQYF
TRBV6-5,.,.,TRBJ2-7,TGTGCCAGCAGACAACCCCCCCTCTCATGGTACTTC,CASRQPPLSWYF
TRBV27,.,.,TRBJ2-3,TGTGCCAGCAGCCAGAGGGAGGATACGCAGTATTTT,CASSQREDTQYF
TRBV5-1,.,once,TRBJ2-1,TGCGCCAGCAGCCCTGGAGCTAGGACCAATGAGCAGTTCTTC,CASSPGARTNEQFF
TRBV10-3,.,.,TRBJ1-3,TGTGCCAACTCATACTCTGGAAACACCATATATTTT,CANSYSGNTIYF
TRBV6-5,TRBD2,.,TRBJ2-3,TGTGCCAACAGTTTAGCGGGCCTCACAGATACGCAGTATTTT,CANSLAGLTDTQYF
TRBV29-1,.,few,TRBJ2-7,TGCAGCGCAAAGTTGACCTCCTACGAGCAGTACTTC,CSAKLTSYEQYF
TRBV6-5,.,.,TRBJ2-4,TGTGCCAGCAGTTCCAGGGACCAAAACATTCAGTACTTC,CASSSRDQNIQYF
TRBV24-1,.,.,TRBJ1-2,TGTGCCACCAGTGATCCGTGGTTGGGTGGCTACACCTTC,CATSDPWLGGYTF
TRBV25-1,.,.,TRBJ2-7,TGTGCCAGCAGACCCGGACGAACAGAGGGGTACGAGCAGTACTTC,CASRPGRTEGYEQYF
TRBV28,TRBD2,once,TRBJ2-7,TGTGCCAGCAGCCAACTAGCGGGCCACTACAATGAGCAGTACTTC,CASSQLAGHYNEQYF
TRBV7-2,.,few,TRBJ2-7,TGTGCCAGCAGCTTAGGGCTAGCGCTTGGCTACGAGCAGTACTTC,CASSLGLALGYEQYF
TRBV10-3,TRBD1,few,TRBJ1-4,TGTGCCATCAGGAACGGACAGGGGGGTGAAAAACTGTTTTTT,CAIRNGQGGEKLFF
TRBV27,TRBD2,few,TRBJ2-5,TGTGCCAGCAGTTTGGGGTTGGCTAGCGGGTACCAAGAGACCCAGTACTTC,CASSLGLASGYQETQYF
TRBV12-3/TRBV12-4,.,.,TRBJ2-7,TGTGCCAGCAGTCGGGTTCCGTACAGGGTGTTGCCCTACGAGCAGTACTTC,CASSRVPYRVLPYEQYF
TRBV29-1,.,.,TRBJ1-1,TGCAGCGGGAGGGGGGGGATAGGCGATGAAGCTTTCTTT,CSGRGGIGDEAFF
TRBV7-2,.,few,TRBJ2-1,TGTGCCAGCAGCCGTTCTCCCCGGCTAGGGGGGGATGAGCAGTTCTTC,CASSRSPRLGGDEQFF
TRBV3-1,TRBD1,.,TRBJ1-6,TGTGCCAGCAGCCAGTATCTCGGACAGGGACATTCACCCCTCCACTTT,CASSQYLGQGHSPLHF
TRBV5-8,.,.,TRBJ1-4,TGTGCCAGCAGCCCCAGGCATGGTAATGAAAAACTGTTTTTT,CASSPRHGNEKLFF
TRBV13,.,.,TRBJ2-1,TGTGCCAGCAGCCCCCGGGACTCCAATAGGAATGAGCAGTTCTTC,CASSPRDSNRNEQFF
TRBV5-1,.,.,TRBJ2-2,TGCGCCAGCAGCTGGGACGACACCGGGGAGCTGTTTTTT,CASSWDDTGELFF
TRBV12-3/TRBV12-4,.,.,TRBJ2-3,TGTGCCAGCCAATATTCAGGAAGAGCAGATACGCAGTATTTT,CASQYSGRADTQYF
TRBV7-2,TRBD1,.,TRBJ2-7,TGTGCCAGCAGCTTAGGGTGGGACAGGGGCTACGAGCAGTACTTC,CASSLGWDRGYEQYF
TRBV4-1,.,few,TRBJ2-7,TGCGCCAGCAGCCAAGCCCCGTTTGGGGAGCAGTACTTC,CASSQAPFGEQYF
TRBV29-1,TRBD2,few,TRBJ2-3,TGCAGCACTCGGACTAGCGGCAGCACAGATACGCAGTATTTT,CSTRTSGSTDTQYF
TRBV7-3,TRBD2,.,TRBJ2-3,TGTGCCAGCAGCCTGAGGATAGCGGGATGGGGGGGGGACACAGATACGCAGTATTTT,CASSLRIAGWGGDTDTQYF
TRBV9,.,.,TRBJ1-5,TGTGCCAGCAGCGTTGGCGGTGATAGCAATCAGCCCCAGCATTTT,CASSVGGDSNQPQHF
TRBV7-8,.,.,TRBJ2-7,TGTGCCAGCAGCGAAGACGGGACCTCCTTCGACGAGCAGTACTTC,CASSEDGTSFDEQYF
TRBV18,TRBD2,.,TRBJ2-3,TGTGCCAGCTCACCAACGGGACTACTCACAGATACGCAGTATTTT,CASSPTGLLTDTQYF
TRBV24-1,.,.,TRBJ2-1,TGTGCCACCAGTGTGTGGGGTGAGTCCTACAATGAGCAGTTCTTC,CATSVWGESYNEQFF
TRBV6-5,TRBD1,.,TRBJ2-4,TGTGCCAGCAGTTACCAAGGACAGGTGGGAGACATTCAGTACTTC,CASSYQGQVGDIQYF
TRBV6-2/TRBV6-3,.,.,TRBJ2-7,TGTGCCAGCACCGATAAATACGAGCAGTACTTC,CASTDKYEQYF
TRBV28,.,few,TRBJ2-2,TGTGCCAGCAGTTGGGCGAACACCGGGGAGCTGTTTTTT,CASSWANTGELFF
TRBV7-2,.,many,TRBJ2-3,TGTGCCAGCAGCTTGGGCGGGACTAGCACAGATACGCAGTATTTT,CASSLGGTSTDTQYF
TRBV28,.,.,TRBJ2-3,TGTGCCAGCCCGCCGAGTAGCGAGCACACAGATACGCAGTATTTT,CASPPSSEHTDTQYF
TRBV6-2/TRBV6-3,.,.,TRBJ2-2,TGTGCCGGCAACGAAAGGGACACCGGGGAGCTGTTTTTT,CAGNERDTGELFF
TRBV27,.,.,TRBJ2-5,TGTGCCAGCAGGGGAGGCACGTTGGGAGAGACCCAGTACTTC,CASRGGTLGETQYF
TRBV7-9,.,.,TRBJ1-2,TGTGCCAGCAGCTTAGGGAGGGTATCGGATGGCTACACCTTC,CASSLGRVSDGYTF
TRBV6-1,.,.,TRBJ2-4,TGTGCCAGCAGTGAAGCGATAGGGCTAGCCAAAAACATTCAGTACTTC,CASSEAIGLAKNIQYF
TRBV2,.,few,TRBJ2-7,TGTGCCAGCAGTGAAGGGGTTTCCTACGAGCAGTACTTC,CASSEGVSYEQYF
TRBV30,.,.,TRBJ2-6,TGTGCCTGGACAGCTGGGGCCAACGTCCTGACTTTC,CAWTAGANVLTF
TRBV20-1,.,.,TRBJ2-1,TGCAGTGCAAGGGGTGGGAGTGGCCCCTACAATGAGCAGTTCTTC,CSARGGSGPYNEQFF